This T cell receptor (beta chain) was observed in a study of CD8 T cells in Susac syndrome. Sequencing of TCR beta was undertaken in CD8+ and CD4+ T cells derived from blood. FACS was used to enrich TEMRA cells, whereas the CD8+ and CD4+ T cells were obtained by negative isolation. RNA in amounts of roughly 0.45 to 1 ug was reverse transcribed with random hexamers. Amplification of TCR beta CDR3 spanned 54 Vbeta and 13 Jbeta via immunoSEQ multiplex PCR. One entry per CDR3 protein results from TCRdb running MiXCR on the immunoSEQ multiplex PCR reads. The sample contains about 130,000 distinct CDR3 sequences, around 85% of which appear only once. Sequencing was carried out using CD8+ T cells from PBMCs. The TCR originated in a human donor with multiple sclerosis.

CDR3 DNA: TGTGCCAGCAGTGAAGCGTTTGGTCTCCCTAATTCACCCCTCCACTTT. Translating gives CASSEAFGLPNSPLHF. The chain has TRBV2 and TRBJ1-6; D gene ambiguous. Per germline, CDR1 SNHLY and CDR2 FYNNEI. CDR3 length: 16 residues. V was trimmed by 0 bases and J by 6 bases, leaving 12 bases between them.